These 12 T cell receptor beta chains were all obtained from the same sample, sequenced in a study of T cell repertoires in cytomegalovirus infection. Each CDR3 protein gets one entry after TCRdb re-called the reads with MiXCR. Found here are around 440,000 distinct CDR3 sequences, about 11% of them singletons; the top ten hold 9.5% to 13%. The sample taken for sequencing was PBMCs. These receptors were collected from a human donor in good health (CMV status not recorded). Some clones in this sample may be carry-over from other donors' samples.

The sample holds many counts of this clonotype. V and J are TRBV6-5 and TRBJ2-1; TRBD1 matches at 8 bases. The germline V gene has CDR1 MNHEY and CDR2 SVGAGI. The length of the CDR3 is 14 residues. The junction had 5 bases not matched to a gene; V was cut back by 2 bases and J by 8 bases. CDR3 nucleotide sequence: TGTGCCAGCAGTTACGGACAGGGCAAGCATGAGCAGTTCTTC. Its translation is CASSYGQGKHEQFF.

The chain couples TRBV3-1 to TRBJ2-3; possibly TRBD1 or TRBD2 for D (5 bases each). The CDR3 has 14 amino acids. Germline V gene data show CDR1 as LGHDT and CDR2 as YNNKEL (reference sequence). V lost 2 bases and J 8 bases, leaving 14 bases between the germline ends. The CDR3 protein is CASSQLRQRGTQYF. The CDR3 bases are TGTGCCAGCAGCCAACTTCGGCAGAGGGGTACGCAGTATTTT.

In this sample, this clonotype turned up many times. The chain recombines TRBV28 with TRBJ2-7; D not certain. Deletions cut 7 bases from V and 3 bases from J, with 16 bases between. CDR1 is MDHEN and CDR2 is SYDVKM in the germline V gene. The CDR3 contains 14 residues. Here the CDR3 DNA reads TGTGCCAGCACCCCACGCCAGGTTTACTACGAGCAGTACTTC. Its translation is CASTPRQVYYEQYF.

The V gene is TRBV29-1, the J gene TRBJ2-7, with 7 nucleotides matching TRBD1. The CDR3 is 13 amino acids. V shed 7 bases, J shed 2 bases, and the junction held 8 bases outside the gene matches. In germline, CDR1 is SQVTM, CDR2 ANQGSEA. The CDR3 DNA sequence: TGCAGCGCCTCCGGGACAGCTACCTACGAGCAGTACTTC. Translating it yields CSASGTATYEQYF.

There are a few counts of this clonotype. J is TRBJ2-2 and V is TRBV7-3, with D perhaps given as TRBD1 or TRBD2 (6 bases each). V was clipped by 2 bases and J by 5 bases, with 21 bases between them. CDR1 and CDR2 from the germline V gene are SGHTA and FQGTGA. The CDR3 extends over 18 amino acids. DNA of the CDR3: TGTGCCAGCAGCTTATATCGGGGGCTTTTTAACCGAACCGGGGAGCTGTTTTTT. Residues: CASSLYRGLFNRTGELFF.

This clonotype was counted at least ten times. The CDR3 loop reads CASSLDATSGANVLTF. The CDR3 region has the DNA TGTGCCAGCAGCTTAGATGCCACATCTGGGGCCAACGTCCTGACTTTC. This chain uses TRBV7-9 with TRBJ2-6, with unresolved D. Trimming left V 1 base short and J 1 base short, with 8 bases between. The CDR3 is 16 amino acids. The V gene's germline CDR1 is SEHNR and CDR2 FQNEAQ (reference sequence).

This clonotype was seen repeatedly, ten times or more. The chain links TRBV6-4 to TRBJ2-2, with D unresolved. Germline CDR1 is MRHNA and CDR2 is SNTAGT. CDR3 length: 14 amino acids. The V end lost 4 bases, the J end lost 6 bases, and 12 bases lay between the germline ends. In DNA, the CDR3 is TGTGCCAGCAGTGTTCTGTGGGGTTCCGGGGAGCTGTTTTTT. Protein sequence: CASSVLWGSGELFF.

V and J are TRBV11-2 and TRBJ1-6; D remains ambiguous. Trimming took off 0 bases at V and 7 bases at J, with 10 bases between the two ends. Germline CDR1 SGHAT, CDR2 FQNNGV. This CDR3 is 15 amino acids long. This chain's CDR3 is CASSLDQVPNSPLHF. The CDR3 bases are TGTGCCAGCAGCTTAGATCAGGTCCCCAATTCACCCCTCCACTTT.

There are many counts of this clonotype. V gene TRBV19 combines with J gene TRBJ2-4; 10 bases fit TRBD2. In germline, CDR1 is LNHDA, CDR2 SQIVND (reference sequence). V was pared by 8 bases and J by 7 bases, with 2 bases of the junction left unmatched. This CDR3 has 12 residues. This CDR3 reads CASQREGNIQYF. CDR3 bases: TGTGCCAGTCAGCGGGAGGGGAACATTCAGTACTTC.

This clonotype was observed at least ten times. The chain carries TRBV4-1 and TRBJ2-1; D possibly matches TRBD1 or TRBD2 (5 bases each). Trimming took off 3 bases at V and 0 bases at J, with 15 bases between the two ends. Germline CDR1 MGHRA, CDR2 YSYEKL. The CDR3 consists of 17 residues. This CDR3 is CASSQRTGGNSYNEQFF. CDR3 bases: TGCGCCAGCAGCCAGAGAACTGGGGGAAACTCCTACAATGAGCAGTTCTTC.

There are many counts of this clonotype. The chain is built from TRBV5-6 and TRBJ2-1; D is ambiguous. CDR1 and CDR2 from the germline V gene are SGHDT and YYEEEE. CDR3 length equals 16 residues. V was pared by 1 base and J by 6 bases, with 17 bases between. The CDR3 spells CASSLQVKAFFNEQFF. The CDR3 DNA follows: TGTGCCAGCAGCTTGCAGGTGAAGGCCTTCTTCAATGAGCAGTTCTTC.

This sequence joins TRBV11-2 and TRBJ2-1; 11 bases agree with TRBD2. Looked up from germline, CDR1 is SGHAT and CDR2 is FQNNGV. J lost 8 bases, V lost 5 bases, and 11 bases had no gene match. This CDR3 spans 16 amino acids. CDR3 amino acids: CASSPRLAGPFYEQFF. The CDR3 DNA sequence: TGTGCCAGCAGCCCCCGACTAGCGGGACCCTTTTATGAGCAGTTCTTC.